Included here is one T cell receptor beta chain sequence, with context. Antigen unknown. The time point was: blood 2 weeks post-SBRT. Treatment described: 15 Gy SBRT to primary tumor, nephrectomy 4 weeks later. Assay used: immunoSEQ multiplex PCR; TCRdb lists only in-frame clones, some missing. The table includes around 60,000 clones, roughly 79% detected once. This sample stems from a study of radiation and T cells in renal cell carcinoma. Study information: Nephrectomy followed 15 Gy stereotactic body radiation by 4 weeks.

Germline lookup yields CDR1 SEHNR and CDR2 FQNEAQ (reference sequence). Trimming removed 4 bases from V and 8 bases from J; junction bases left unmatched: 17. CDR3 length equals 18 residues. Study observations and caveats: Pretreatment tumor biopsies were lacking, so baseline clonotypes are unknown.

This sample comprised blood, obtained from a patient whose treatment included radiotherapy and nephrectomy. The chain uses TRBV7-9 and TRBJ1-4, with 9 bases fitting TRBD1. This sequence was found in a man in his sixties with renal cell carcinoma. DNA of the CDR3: TGTGCCAGCAGCTCAGCCGCCCCGGGACAGGGTTGGAGCGAAAAACTGTTTTTT. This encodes CASSSAAPGQGWSEKLFF.